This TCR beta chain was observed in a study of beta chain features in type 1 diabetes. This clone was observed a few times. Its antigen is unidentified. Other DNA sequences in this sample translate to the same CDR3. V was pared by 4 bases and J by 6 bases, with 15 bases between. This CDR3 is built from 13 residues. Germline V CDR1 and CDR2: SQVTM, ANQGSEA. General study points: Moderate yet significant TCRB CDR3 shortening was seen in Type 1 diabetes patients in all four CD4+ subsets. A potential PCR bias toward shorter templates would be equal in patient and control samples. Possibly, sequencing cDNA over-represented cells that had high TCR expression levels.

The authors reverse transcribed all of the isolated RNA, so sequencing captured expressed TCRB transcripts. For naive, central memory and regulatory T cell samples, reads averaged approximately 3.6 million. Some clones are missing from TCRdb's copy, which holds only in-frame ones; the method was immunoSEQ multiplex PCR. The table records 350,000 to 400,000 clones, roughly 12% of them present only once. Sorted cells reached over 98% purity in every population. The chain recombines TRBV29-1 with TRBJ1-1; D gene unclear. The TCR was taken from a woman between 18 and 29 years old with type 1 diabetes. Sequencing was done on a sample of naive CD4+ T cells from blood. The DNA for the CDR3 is TGCAGCGTTGTGGGCCCTCTGGTGTCTGAAGCTTTCTTT. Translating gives CSVVGPLVSEAFF.